This T cell receptor beta chain was sequenced in a study of blood T cell repertoires in COVID-19. Study context: COVID-19 samples collected from the United States, Italy and Spain covered acute and convalescent phases. T cells, B-cell-depleted T cells, or PBMCs provided the cDNA or gDNA that served as material.

Profiled with immunoSEQ multiplex PCR; TCRdb holds only in-frame clones, not every one. The sample lists hundreds of thousands of clones, 70% to 85% occurring once. The V and J ends lost 4 bases and 4 bases respectively, with 13 bases between them. The CDR3 covers 15 residues. CDR1 and CDR2 from the germline V gene are ENHRY and SYGVKD. This receptor was obtained from a woman between 40 and 50 years old with active or convalescent COVID-19. The sample was peripheral blood. The chain links TRBV10-3 to TRBJ2-2, with D possibly being TRBD2 (6 bases). DNA of the CDR3: TGTGCCATCAGTGTTGTGGAGGGCGGCACCGGGGAGCTGTTTTTT. Translation gives CAISVVEGGTGELFF.